The subject of this entry is one T cell receptor (beta chain). In the original workflow: Estimates of nucleated cell counts were drawn from the amplification of reference gene primers. TCRdb keeps only in-frame clones here, not all; method: immunoSEQ multiplex PCR. From that table come the V and J calls and clone size; the DNA was used to work out D and trimming. The sample lists more than 300,000 clones; approximately 87% were seen once. This sample is part of a study of blood T cell repertoires in COVID-19. The sequenced sample consisted of peripheral blood. This TCR was sampled from a woman aged 25-40 years with COVID-19, enrolled during active disease.

DNA of the CDR3: TGCAGCGTTGCACAGGGTAGGGATCAGCCCCAGCATTTT. Its translation: CSVAQGRDQPQHF. V and J are TRBV29-1 and TRBJ1-5; possible D gene TRBD1, 6 bases. CDR1 is SQVTM, CDR2 ANQGSEA, per germline. The CDR3 loop spans 13 amino acids. V gave up 4 bases and J gave up 5 bases, with 12 bases separating them.